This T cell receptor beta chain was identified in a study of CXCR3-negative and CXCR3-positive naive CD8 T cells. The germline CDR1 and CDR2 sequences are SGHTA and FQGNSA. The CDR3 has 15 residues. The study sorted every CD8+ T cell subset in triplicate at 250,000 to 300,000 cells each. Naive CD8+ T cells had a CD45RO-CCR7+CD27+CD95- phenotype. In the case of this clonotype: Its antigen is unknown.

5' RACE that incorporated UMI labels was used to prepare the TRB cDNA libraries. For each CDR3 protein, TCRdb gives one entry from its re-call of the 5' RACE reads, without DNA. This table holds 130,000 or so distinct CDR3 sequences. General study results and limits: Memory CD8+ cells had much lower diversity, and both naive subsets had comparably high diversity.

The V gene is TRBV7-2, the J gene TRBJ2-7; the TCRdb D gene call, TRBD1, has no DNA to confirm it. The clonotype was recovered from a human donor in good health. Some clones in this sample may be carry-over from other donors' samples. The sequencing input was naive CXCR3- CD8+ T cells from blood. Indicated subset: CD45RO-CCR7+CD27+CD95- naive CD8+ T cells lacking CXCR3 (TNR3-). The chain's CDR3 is CASSRVRDSTYEQYF. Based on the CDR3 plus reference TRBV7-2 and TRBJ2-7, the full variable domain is GAGVSQSPSNKVTEKGKDVELRCDPISGHTALYWYRQSLGQGLEFLIYFQGNSAPDKSGLPSDRFSAERTGGSVSTLTIQRTQQEDSAVYLCASSRVRDSTYEQYFGPGTRLTVT.